This is a list of T cell receptor beta chains from one sample in a study of human T cells and chemical hapten exposure. TCRdb ran MiXCR on the RACE reads and lists one entry per CDR3 protein. The data hold 300,000 to 450,000 distinct CDR3 sequences, with about 5.1% observed a single time. The material sequenced was whole blood, taken in connection with sensitization to the hapten diphenylcyclopropenone (DPC). These receptors all stem from a woman aged 50 to 60 with alopecia areata. Some clones in this sample may be carry-over from other donors' samples. CDR3s include the opening cysteine and the closing phenylalanine or tryptophan. Each record gives: clone size, D gene, J gene, V gene, CDR3 protein, CDR3 DNA. A D gene is named only where the DNA matches it firmly. Not every row has a clone size; where given, it reads once, few, many or a size class.

size: few
D: .
J: TRBJ2-2
V: TRBV5-6
CDR3: CASSSRKQAHNTGELFF
DNA: TGTGCCAGCAGCTCGAGGAAACAGGCTCACAACACCGGGGAGCTGTTTTTT

size: .
D: TRBD2
J: TRBJ2-2
V: TRBV9
CDR3: CASSVALSGGTGELFF
DNA: TGTGCCAGCAGCGTAGCCCTCAGCGGGGGCACCGGGGAGCTGTTTTTT

size: .
D: .
J: TRBJ2-3
V: TRBV20-1
CDR3: CSAPRTFATDTQYF
DNA: TGCAGTGCTCCCCGGACCTTTGCTACAGATACGCAGTATTTT

size: .
D: TRBD2
J: TRBJ2-1
V: TRBV20-1
CDR3: CSAKGRRLGGNEQFF
DNA: TGCAGTGCTAAAGGCCGGCGGCTGGGAGGGAATGAGCAGTTCTTC

size: .
D: .
J: TRBJ2-2
V: TRBV7-3
CDR3: CASRRNSGRDTGELFF
DNA: TGTGCCAGCAGGCGCAACTCGGGTCGCGACACCGGGGAGCTGTTTTTT

size: many
D: .
J: TRBJ2-5
V: TRBV5-1
CDR3: CASSPMRGAIDQEAQYF
DNA: TGCGCCAGCAGCCCCATGAGAGGGGCGATAGACCAAGAGGCCCAGTACTTC

size: many
D: TRBD1
J: TRBJ2-2
V: TRBV29-1
CDR3: CSVRTGGPGELFF
DNA: TGCAGCGTGCGGACAGGTGGTCCCGGGGAGCTGTTTTTT

size: .
D: TRBD2
J: TRBJ2-3
V: TRBV12-3/TRBV12-4
CDR3: CASRRTSDTQYF
DNA: TGTGCCAGCAGGCGGACTAGCGATACGCAGTATTTT

size: few
D: .
J: TRBJ1-6
V: TRBV25-1
CDR3: CASSARGSNSPLHF
DNA: TGTGCCAGCAGTGCTCGAGGGTCCAATTCACCCCTCCACTTT

size: few
D: TRBD1
J: TRBJ2-3
V: TRBV30
CDR3: CASGDRGPDTQYF
DNA: TGTGCCTCAGGGGACAGGGGGCCAGATACGCAGTATTTT

size: .
D: TRBD2
J: TRBJ2-3
V: TRBV10-3
CDR3: CAISEGLALAGDTQYF
DNA: TGTGCCATCAGTGAGGGACTAGCGTTGGCTGGGGATACGCAGTATTTT

size: many
D: TRBD1
J: TRBJ2-7
V: TRBV20-1
CDR3: CSAGTVTAYEQYF
DNA: TGCAGTGCCGGGACAGTAACGGCCTACGAGCAGTACTTC

size: many
D: .
J: TRBJ1-4
V: TRBV7-2
CDR3: CASSLTAQGKLFF
DNA: TGTGCCAGCAGCTTGACAGCCCAGGGAAAACTGTTTTTT

size: .
D: .
J: TRBJ1-1
V: TRBV23-1
CDR3: CASSQSGNPGKAFF
DNA: TGCGCCAGCAGTCAATCTGGGAACCCGGGCAAGGCTTTCTTT

size: .
D: .
J: TRBJ1-1
V: TRBV15
CDR3: CATSRRGGLIVPGTEAFF
DNA: TGTGCCACCAGCAGACGCGGGGGACTGATAGTACCGGGCACTGAAGCTTTCTTT

size: few
D: .
J: TRBJ1-1
V: TRBV3-1
CDR3: CASSQVRRTNTEAFF
DNA: TGTGCCAGCAGCCAAGTGAGACGGACTAACACTGAAGCTTTCTTT

size: few
D: .
J: TRBJ1-5
V: TRBV4-1
CDR3: CASSQDQAQGGNQPQHF
DNA: TGCGCCAGCAGCCAAGATCAAGCACAGGGAGGCAATCAGCCCCAGCATTTT

size: many
D: .
J: TRBJ1-5
V: TRBV18
CDR3: CASSSSHGQPQHF
DNA: TGTGCCAGCTCGTCATCCCATGGTCAGCCCCAGCATTTT

size: many
D: .
J: TRBJ2-7
V: TRBV6-1
CDR3: CASSLEGDFYGTYEQYF
DNA: TGTGCCAGCAGTCTAGAGGGGGACTTTTACGGGACCTACGAGCAGTACTTC

size: .
D: .
J: TRBJ1-5
V: TRBV4-1
CDR3: CASSQLIGDQPQHF
DNA: TGCGCCAGCAGCCAACTAATCGGGGATCAGCCCCAGCATTTT

size: few
D: TRBD2
J: TRBJ2-1
V: TRBV5-1
CDR3: CASSWREGADEQFF
DNA: TGCGCCAGCAGCTGGCGGGAGGGCGCCGATGAGCAGTTCTTC

size: many
D: .
J: TRBJ1-4
V: TRBV28
CDR3: CASSLIGATNEKLFF
DNA: TGTGCCAGCAGTTTAATCGGGGCAACTAATGAAAAACTGTTTTTT

size: few
D: TRBD1
J: TRBJ1-6
V: TRBV9
CDR3: CASSPQVGTGISPLHF
DNA: TGTGCCAGCAGCCCCCAGGTGGGGACAGGGATTTCACCCCTCCACTTT

size: few
D: TRBD2
J: TRBJ2-1
V: TRBV19
CDR3: CASSIDLAGETLSSYNEQFF
DNA: TGTGCCAGTAGTATTGATCTAGCGGGGGAAACTCTTAGCTCCTACAATGAGCAGTTCTTC

size: many
D: TRBD1
J: TRBJ1-1
V: TRBV20-1
CDR3: CSARQGGGTEAFF
DNA: TGCAGTGCTCGACAGGGGGGTGGCACTGAAGCTTTCTTT

size: few
D: .
J: TRBJ1-6
V: TRBV7-2
CDR3: CASSSDRQYNSPLHF
DNA: TGTGCCAGCAGCTCGGACAGACAGTATAATTCACCCCTCCACTTT

size: many
D: TRBD1
J: TRBJ1-1
V: TRBV12-3/TRBV12-4
CDR3: CASSSDRGEAFF
DNA: TGTGCCAGCAGCTCCGACAGGGGTGAAGCTTTCTTT

size: few
D: .
J: TRBJ2-7
V: TRBV3-1
CDR3: CASSQGVLTFYEQYF
DNA: TGTGCCAGCAGCCAGGGGGTCTTGACCTTCTACGAGCAGTACTTC

size: few
D: .
J: TRBJ2-3
V: TRBV11-2
CDR3: CASSLSSQNTQYF
DNA: TGTGCCAGCAGCTTAAGCTCCCAGAATACGCAGTATTTT

size: many
D: .
J: TRBJ1-5
V: TRBV7-2
CDR3: CASSPTGLRQPQHF
DNA: TGTGCCAGCAGCCCCACAGGGCTTCGTCAGCCCCAGCATTTT

size: .
D: TRBD1
J: TRBJ1-5
V: TRBV3-1
CDR3: CASSQGQGRQDQPQHF
DNA: TGTGCCAGCAGCCAAGGACAGGGAAGGCAGGACCAGCCCCAGCATTTT

size: .
D: TRBD1
J: TRBJ1-1
V: TRBV6-5
CDR3: CASSYRDRVTEAFF
DNA: TGTGCCAGCAGTTATCGGGACAGGGTTACTGAAGCTTTCTTT

size: many
D: TRBD1
J: TRBJ2-2
V: TRBV20-1
CDR3: CSARFGAGTGSVTGELFF
DNA: TGCAGTGCTAGATTCGGAGCCGGGACAGGGTCGGTCACCGGGGAGCTGTTTTTT

size: many
D: TRBD1
J: TRBJ1-5
V: TRBV12-3/TRBV12-4
CDR3: CASTADRGNQPQHF
DNA: TGTGCCAGCACCGCGGACAGGGGGAATCAGCCCCAGCATTTT

size: few
D: .
J: TRBJ2-7
V: TRBV18
CDR3: CASSPLGREAYEQYF
DNA: TGTGCCAGCTCACCCCTGGGCAGGGAAGCCTACGAGCAGTACTTC

size: few
D: .
J: TRBJ2-7
V: TRBV12-3/TRBV12-4
CDR3: CASSLLGMVYF
DNA: TGTGCCAGCAGTTTATTGGGAATGGTATACTTC

size: many
D: .
J: TRBJ1-2
V: TRBV3-1
CDR3: CASSEAPDSYGYTF
DNA: TGTGCCAGCAGTGAAGCCCCAGATTCCTATGGCTACACCTTC

size: many
D: .
J: TRBJ2-1
V: TRBV24-1
CDR3: CATSDFPLTEQFF
DNA: TGTGCCACCAGTGATTTTCCCTTAACTGAGCAGTTCTTC

size: .
D: TRBD1
J: TRBJ1-4
V: TRBV12-3/TRBV12-4
CDR3: CASSNRGQGEKLFF
DNA: TGTGCCAGCAGCAACAGGGGGCAAGGTGAAAAACTGTTTTTT